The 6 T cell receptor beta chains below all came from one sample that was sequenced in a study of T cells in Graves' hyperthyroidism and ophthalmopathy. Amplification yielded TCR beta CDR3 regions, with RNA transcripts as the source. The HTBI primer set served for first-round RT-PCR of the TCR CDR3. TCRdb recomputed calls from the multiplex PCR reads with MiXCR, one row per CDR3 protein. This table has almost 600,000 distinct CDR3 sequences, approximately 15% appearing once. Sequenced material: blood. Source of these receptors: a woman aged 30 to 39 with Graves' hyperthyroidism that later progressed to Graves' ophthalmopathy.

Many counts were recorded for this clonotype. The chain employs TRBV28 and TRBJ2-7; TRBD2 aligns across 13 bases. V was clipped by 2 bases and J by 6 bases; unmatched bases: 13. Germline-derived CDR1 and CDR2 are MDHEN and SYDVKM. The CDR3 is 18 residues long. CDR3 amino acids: CASSLVPGWGLAGTEQYF. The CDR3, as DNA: TGTGCCAGCAGTTTAGTCCCAGGGTGGGGACTAGCGGGAACCGAGCAGTACTTC.

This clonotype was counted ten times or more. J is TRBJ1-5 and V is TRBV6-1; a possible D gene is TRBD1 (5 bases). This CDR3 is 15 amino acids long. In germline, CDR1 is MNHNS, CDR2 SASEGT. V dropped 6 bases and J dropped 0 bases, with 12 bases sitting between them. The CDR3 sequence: CASRSDIYSNQPQHF. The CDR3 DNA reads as TGTGCCAGCAGATCGGACATCTATAGCAATCAGCCCCAGCATTTT.

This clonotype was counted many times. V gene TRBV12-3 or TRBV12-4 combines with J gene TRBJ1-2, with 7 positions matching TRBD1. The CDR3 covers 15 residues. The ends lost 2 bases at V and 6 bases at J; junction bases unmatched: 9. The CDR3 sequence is CASSLFSEGANGYTF. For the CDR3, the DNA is TGTGCCAGCAGTTTATTTAGTGAGGGGGCGAATGGCTACACCTTC.

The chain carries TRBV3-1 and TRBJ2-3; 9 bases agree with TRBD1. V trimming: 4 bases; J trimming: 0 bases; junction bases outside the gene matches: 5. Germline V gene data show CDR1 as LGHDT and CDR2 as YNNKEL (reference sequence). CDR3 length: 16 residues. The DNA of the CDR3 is TGTGCCAGCAGCCGGCTAGGGACAGGGAGCACAGATACGCAGTATTTT. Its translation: CASSRLGTGSTDTQYF.

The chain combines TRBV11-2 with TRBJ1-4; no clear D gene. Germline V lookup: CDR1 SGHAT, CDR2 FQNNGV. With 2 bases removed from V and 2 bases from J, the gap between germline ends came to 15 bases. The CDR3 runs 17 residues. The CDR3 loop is CASSLYRPGRTNEKLFF. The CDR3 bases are TGTGCCAGCAGCTTATACAGACCCGGACGGACTAATGAAAAACTGTTTTTT. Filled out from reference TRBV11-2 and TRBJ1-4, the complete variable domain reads EAGVAQSPRYKIIEKRQSVAFWCNPISGHATLYWYQQILGQGPKLLIQFQNNGVVDDSQLPKDRFSAERLKGVDSTLKIQPAKLEDSAVYLCASSLYRPGRTNEKLFFGSGTQLSVL.

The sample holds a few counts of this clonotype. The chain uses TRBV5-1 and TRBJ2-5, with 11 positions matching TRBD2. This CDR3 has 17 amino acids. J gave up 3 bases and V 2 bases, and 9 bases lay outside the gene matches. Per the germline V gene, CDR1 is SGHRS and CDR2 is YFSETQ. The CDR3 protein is CASSFGSTGLAEETQYF. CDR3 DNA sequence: TGCGCCAGCAGCTTTGGGTCCACGGGACTAGCGGAAGAGACCCAGTACTTC.